This TCR beta chain came from a study of T-cell reconstitution after alpha-beta-depleted transplantation in children. Unique molecular identifiers were built into the TCRbeta library. MiXCR, applied by TCRdb to the PCR reads, yields one record per CDR3 protein. This sample yields fewer than 1 million distinct CDR3 sequences, of which about 15% are seen a single time; about 4.6% belongs to the top ten. As to this clonotype: What it binds is not known.

Regarding the study as a whole: T-cell numbers and diversity one year post-transplant derived largely from freshly generated T cells. The study reportedly traced alpha-beta T cells about two months after transplant to several hundred expanded graft clones. Some patients' high day-60 TCRbeta diversity was attributed to recipient cells surviving conditioning.

CDR1 KGHSH and CDR2 LQKENI come from the germline V gene. The V and J ends lost 2 bases and 6 bases respectively, with 7 bases between them. The CDR3 contains 12 residues. The receptor's source is a male patient under 18 who had a stem cell transplant for acute lymphoblastic leukemia, so the T cells may come from the graft donor. The rearrangement joins TRBV18 to TRBJ1-1; D ambiguous. The material sequenced was PBMCs, mostly from graft donor cells, taken 360 days after TCRalphabeta/CD19-depleted stem cell transplant. CDR3 amino acids: CASSPVFAEAFF. CDR3 coding DNA: TGTGCCAGCTCACCAGTCTTCGCTGAAGCTTTCTTT. Filled out from reference TRBV18 and TRBJ1-1, the complete variable domain reads NAGVMQNPRHLVRRRGQEARLRCSPMKGHSHVYWYRQLPEEGLKFMVYLQKENIIDESGMPKERFSAEFPKEGPSILRIQQVVRGDSAAYFCASSPVFAEAFFGQGTRLTVV.